The 15 T cell receptor beta chains in this list originate from one sample, sequenced in a study of shared clonotypes between healthy human individuals. Sequenced by immunoSEQ multiplex PCR; TCRdb stores in-frame clones only, minus some. The data show some 1.5 million clones, with roughly 95% seen just once and over 1% held by the top ten. Sequencing input: naive CD4+ T cells sorted from blood. Subset denoted: CD45RA+ positively selected. These receptors came from a young man in good health.

Written as DNA, the CDR3 is TGTGCCAGCAGACAGGGACCTACGCTCGAGCAGTACTTC. Protein product: CASRQGPTLEQYF. The rearrangement joins TRBV2 to TRBJ2-7; tentative D call: TRBD1 (6 bases). The CDR3 covers 13 residues. Germline V CDR1 and CDR2: SNHLY, FYNNEI. V lost 6 bases to trimming and J lost 6 bases, with 15 bases between them.

This sequence joins TRBV7-2 and TRBJ2-5; a weak D match, TRBD2 (5 bases). Trimming took 5 bases from V and 5 from J, leaving 15 bases between them. Germline assignment: CDR1 SGHTA and CDR2 FQGNSA. The CDR3 has 14 residues. The CDR3 here is CASSLWRSGETQYF. CDR3 coding DNA: TGTGCCAGCAGCCTTTGGAGGTCTGGGGAGACCCAGTACTTC.

The genes are TRBV28 and TRBJ2-3; D is ambiguous. The CDR3 extends over 15 amino acids. CDR1 is MDHEN and CDR2 is SYDVKM in the germline V gene. V lost 1 base, J lost 2 bases, and 10 bases lay in between. CDR3 nucleotide sequence: TGTGCCAGCAGTTTATTAAACCCGACCACAGATACGCAGTATTTT. Translated: CASSLLNPTTDTQYF.

The chain links TRBV11-2 to TRBJ1-1, with 10 bases aligning to TRBD1. CDR3 length equals 15 residues. The J segment lost 1 base and the V segment lost 4 bases, leaving 3 bases of the junction unmatched. CDR1 is SGHAT, CDR2 FQNNGV, per germline. DNA for the CDR3: TGTGCCAGCAGCTCCAGGACAGGGGGGAACACTGAAGCTTTCTTT. Its protein is CASSSRTGGNTEAFF.

The chain recombines TRBV29-1 with TRBJ2-2; TRBD2 matches 9 bases. Germline lookup yields CDR1 SQVTM and CDR2 ANQGSEA. V lost 8 bases to trimming and J lost 4 bases; unmatched junction nucleotides: 2. The CDR3 covers 12 residues. CDR3 protein: CSKTSGTGELFF. CDR3 DNA sequence: TGCAGCAAGACTAGCGGCACCGGGGAGCTGTTTTTT.

DNA of the CDR3: TGCGCCAGCAGTGTGTCGGGAGGGCCGTTGAATGAGCAGTTCTTC. Protein: CASSVSGGPLNEQFF. J is TRBJ2-1 and V is TRBV10-1, with 8 bases aligning to TRBD2. From germline, CDR1 is WNHNN and CDR2 SYGVQD (reference sequence). This CDR3 is 15 amino acids long. The V segment lost 4 bases and the J segment 7 bases; nucleotides outside the gene matches: 9.

This sequence joins TRBV5-1 and TRBJ1-4, with 7 positions matching TRBD1. Germline CDR1 is SGHRS and CDR2 is YFSETQ. After removal of 4 bases from V and 8 bases from J, the junction contained 20 bases not matched to a gene. CDR3 size: 18 residues. The CDR3 reads CASSISGRGGVVVEKLFF. CDR3 in DNA: TGCGCCAGCAGCATCTCGGGAAGAGGGGGCGTCGTAGTGGAAAAACTGTTTTTT.

This rearrangement joins TRBV20-1 to TRBJ1-1; D is uncertain. The CDR3 contains 11 residues. From germline, CDR1 is DFQATT and CDR2 SNEGSKA (reference sequence). Deletions cut 3 bases from V and 7 bases from J, with 9 bases between. CDR3 region: CSASVQLEAFF. The CDR3 DNA reads TGCAGTGCTAGTGTGCAGCTTGAAGCTTTCTTT.

CDR3 in amino acids: CASSFQGKDQPQHF. The CDR3 nucleotides read TGTGCCAGCAGCTTCCAGGGGAAGGATCAGCCCCAGCATTTT. The chain has TRBV5-4 and TRBJ1-5, with a possible D match to TRBD1 (6 bases). This CDR3 has 14 residues. V was pared by 2 bases and J by 5 bases, with 11 bases between. Germline assignment: CDR1 SGHNT and CDR2 YYREEE (reference sequence). Filled out from reference TRBV5-4 and TRBJ1-5, the complete variable domain reads ETGVTQSPTHLIKTRGQQVTLRCSSQSGHNTVSWYQQALGQGPQFIFQYYREEENGRGNFPPRFSGLQFPNYSSELNVNALELDDSALYLCASSFQGKDQPQHFGDGTRLSIL.

The chain recombines TRBV18 with TRBJ1-1; D remains unclear. V gave up 3 bases and J gave up 0 bases, with 14 bases separating them. CDR1 KGHSH and CDR2 LQKENI come from the germline V gene. The CDR3 covers 16 residues. CDR3 region: CASSPPIRVLNTEAFF. The CDR3 nucleotides read TGTGCCAGCTCACCGCCGATACGAGTTCTGAACACTGAAGCTTTCTTT.

The CDR3 here is CASSYSTAGLGPQHF. Written as DNA, the CDR3 is TGTGCCAGCAGTTACTCGACAGCCGGGCTTGGGCCCCAGCATTTT. The chain has TRBV6-5 and TRBJ1-5; tentatively, D is TRBD1 (5 bases). With 0 bases removed from V and 9 bases from J, the gap between germline ends came to 15 bases. The CDR3 is 15 residues long. Germline-derived CDR1 and CDR2 are MNHEY and SVGAGI.

The chain couples TRBV25-1 to TRBJ1-1; D is possibly TRBD1 (5 bases). The V end was cut by 1 base, the J end by 7 bases, with 10 bases between. The germline V gene has CDR1 MGHDK and CDR2 SYGVNS. This CDR3 is 13 amino acids long. The CDR3 protein is CASSEWGGFEAFF. In nucleotides, the CDR3 is TGTGCCAGCAGTGAATGGGGGGGATTTGAAGCTTTCTTT.

The chain has TRBV2 and TRBJ2-5; D gene unclear. This CDR3 is built from 13 residues. Trimming left V 4 bases short and J 14 bases short, with 20 bases between. In germline, CDR1 is SNHLY, CDR2 FYNNEI. The DNA of the CDR3 is TGTGCCAGCAGTGGAAGAGTCCTAGGCCGAACCTACTTC. The encoded protein is CASSGRVLGRTYF.

This chain links TRBV18 with TRBJ2-4; 7 bases align to TRBD1. Germline CDR1 and CDR2: KGHSH and LQKENI. CDR3 size: 15 residues. V trimming: 3 bases; J trimming: 6 bases; junction bases outside the gene matches: 8. The CDR3 bases are TGTGCCAGCTCACCTGAGGGGGCTTACGGAAACATTCAGTACTTC. Translated: CASSPEGAYGNIQYF. Full variable domain (outside the CDR3, taken from reference TRBV18 and TRBJ2-4): NAGVMQNPRHLVRRRGQEARLRCSPMKGHSHVYWYRQLPEEGLKFMVYLQKENIIDESGMPKERFSAEFPKEGPSILRIQQVVRGDSAAYFCASSPEGAYGNIQYFGAGTRLSVL.

The V gene is TRBV9, the J gene TRBJ1-1, with TRBD1 matching 7 bases. The J segment lost 3 bases and the V segment lost 2 bases, leaving 4 bases of the junction unmatched. Looked up from germline, CDR1 is SGDLS and CDR2 is YYNGEE. The CDR3 totals 14 residues. The CDR3 spells CASSVQGVHTEAFF. The CDR3 DNA sequence: TGTGCCAGCAGCGTCCAGGGGGTTCACACTGAAGCTTTCTTT.